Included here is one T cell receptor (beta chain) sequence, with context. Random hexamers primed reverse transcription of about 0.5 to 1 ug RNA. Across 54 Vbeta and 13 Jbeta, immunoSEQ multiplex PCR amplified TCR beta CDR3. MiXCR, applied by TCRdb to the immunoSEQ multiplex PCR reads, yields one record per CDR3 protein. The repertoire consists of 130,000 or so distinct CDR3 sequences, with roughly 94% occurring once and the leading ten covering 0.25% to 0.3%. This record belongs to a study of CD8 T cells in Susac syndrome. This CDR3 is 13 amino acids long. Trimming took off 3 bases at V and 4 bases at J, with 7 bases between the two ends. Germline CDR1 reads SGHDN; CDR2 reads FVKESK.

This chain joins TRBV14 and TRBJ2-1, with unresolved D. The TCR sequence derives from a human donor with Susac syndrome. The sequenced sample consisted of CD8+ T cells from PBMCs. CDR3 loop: CASSQAYYNEQFF. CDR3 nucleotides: TGTGCCAGCAGCCAGGCGTATTACAATGAGCAGTTCTTC.